What follows is one T cell receptor (beta chain) and its context. There are 16 residues in the CDR3. Trimming cost V 5 bases and J 5 bases; bases outside gene matches: 11. Germline V lookup: CDR1 SGHTA, CDR2 FQGNSA. Using immunoSEQ multiplex PCR, the repertoire was profiled, and TCRdb retains in-frame clones only, with some absent. This table holds roughly 200,000 clones. This sample was included in a study of control samples from healthy donors and cancer patients. The V and J genes are TRBV7-2 and TRBJ2-1; 8 positions match TRBD2. The sample consisted of blood. This sequence originates from a woman younger than 45 in good health. As DNA, the CDR3 is TGTGCCAGCAGCCCCCGGGTAGCGGGGACCAACAATGAGCAGTTCTTC. This encodes CASSPRVAGTNNEQFF.